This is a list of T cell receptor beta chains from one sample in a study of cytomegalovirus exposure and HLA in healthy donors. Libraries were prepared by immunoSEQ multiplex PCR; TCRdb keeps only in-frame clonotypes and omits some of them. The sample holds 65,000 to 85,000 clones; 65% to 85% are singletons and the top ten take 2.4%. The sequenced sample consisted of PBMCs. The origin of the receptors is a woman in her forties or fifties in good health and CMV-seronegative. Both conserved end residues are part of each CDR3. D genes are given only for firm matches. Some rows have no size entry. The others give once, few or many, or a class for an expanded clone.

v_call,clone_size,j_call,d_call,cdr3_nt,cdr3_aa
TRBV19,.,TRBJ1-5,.,TGTGCCAGTAGTCTCCGGACACGCTATAGCAATCAGCCCCAGCATTTT,CASSLRTRYSNQPQHF
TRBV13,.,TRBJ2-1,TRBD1,TGTGCCAGCAGCCCGCGGGACAGGGGGTTTGGTAATGAGCAGTTCTTC,CASSPRDRGFGNEQFF
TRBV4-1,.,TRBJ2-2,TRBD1,TGCGCCAGCAGCCCGGGGGGACAGGGGCCTACCGGGGAGCTGTTTTTT,CASSPGGQGPTGELFF
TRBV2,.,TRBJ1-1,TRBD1,TGTGCCAGCAGTGATCTTGGGACAGGGGGACGTGGGAACACTGAAGCTTTCTTT,CASSDLGTGGRGNTEAFF
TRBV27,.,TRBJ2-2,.,TGTGCCAGCAGTTGGTCAGGGGCCACCGGGGAGCTGTTTTTT,CASSWSGATGELFF
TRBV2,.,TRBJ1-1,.,TGTGCCAGCAGTGAACGAGGGCGGCTGAACACTGAAGCTTTCTTT,CASSERGRLNTEAFF
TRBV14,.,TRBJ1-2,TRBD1,TGTGCCAGCAGCCCGTCGGGACAGGACCACCGGAGGCATGGCTACACCTTC,CASSPSGQDHRRHGYTF
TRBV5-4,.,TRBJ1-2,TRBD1,TGTGCCAGCAGCGGGCCAGGGACAGAAGCTAACTATGGCTACACCTTC,CASSGPGTEANYGYTF
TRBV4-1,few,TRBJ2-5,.,TGCGCCAGCAGCCAAGATCGGCGGGTACAAGAGACCCAGTACTTC,CASSQDRRVQETQYF
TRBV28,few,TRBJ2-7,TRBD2,TGTGCCAGCAGTTTCGGGGGGTTTAGTACCTACGAGCAGTACTTC,CASSFGGFSTYEQYF
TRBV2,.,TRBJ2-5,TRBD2,TGTGCCAGCACGGTCCTAGCGGGGGGGCCATTCCAAGAGACCCAGTACTTC,CASTVLAGGPFQETQYF
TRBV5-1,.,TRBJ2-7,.,TGCGCCAGCAGCTTTGAACGAGCAGGGCTGGTCTACGAGCAGTACTTC,CASSFERAGLVYEQYF
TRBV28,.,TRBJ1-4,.,TGTGCCAGCAGTTCGGTCAGAGGAAATGAAAAACTGTTTTTT,CASSSVRGNEKLFF
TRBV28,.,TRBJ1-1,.,TGTGCCAGCAGTTTAGAGGCGGGCATGAACACTGAAGCTTTCTTT,CASSLEAGMNTEAFF
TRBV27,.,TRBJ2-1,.,TGTTCCTCGGGGTCTTACAATGAGCAGTTCTTC,CSSGSYNEQFF
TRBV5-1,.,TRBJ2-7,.,TGCGCCAGCAGCTTGGGTAGGGAGACATCCTCCTACGAGCAGTACTTC,CASSLGRETSSYEQYF
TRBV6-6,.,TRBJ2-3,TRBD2,TGTGCCAGCAGAAGCTCGGCGGGGGGGGCAGATACGCAGTATTTT,CASRSSAGGADTQYF
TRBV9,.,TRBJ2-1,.,TGTGCCAGCAGCGTAGAGAGGCACGACAATGAGCAGTTCTTC,CASSVERHDNEQFF
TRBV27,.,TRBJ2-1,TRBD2,TGTGCCAGCAGTGCCCAGAGCGGGAGGGCCTACAATGAGCAGTTCTTC,CASSAQSGRAYNEQFF
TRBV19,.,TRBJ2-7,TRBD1,TGTGCCAGTAGGAAGACAGGGGGGGAAAACTACGAGCAGTACTTC,CASRKTGGENYEQYF
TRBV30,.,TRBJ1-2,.,TGTGCCGGGGGACGGACAGCATCCTATGGCTACACCTTC,CAGGRTASYGYTF
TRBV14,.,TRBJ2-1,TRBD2,TGTGCCAGCAGCCACGTAGCGGGAGTACTATACAATGAGCAGTTCTTC,CASSHVAGVLYNEQFF
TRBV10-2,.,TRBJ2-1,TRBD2,TGCGCCAGCAGCTGGGGGAGGGCAAATGAGCAGTTCTTC,CASSWGRANEQFF
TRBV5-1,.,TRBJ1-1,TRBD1,TGCGCCAGCAGCTTCAACAACCGGACAGGGATCACTGAAGCTTTCTTT,CASSFNNRTGITEAFF
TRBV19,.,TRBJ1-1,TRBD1,TGTGCCAGTAGTAGGACAGGGGGAACTGAAGCTTTCTTT,CASSRTGGTEAFF
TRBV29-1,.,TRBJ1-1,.,TGCAGCGTTGTCAAGGGGTCCGTTGGCACTGAAGCTTTCTTT,CSVVKGSVGTEAFF
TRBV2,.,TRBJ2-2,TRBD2,TGTGCCAGCACCTTAGGTTTGGCGGGAGGGAACACCGGGGAGCTGTTTTTT,CASTLGLAGGNTGELFF
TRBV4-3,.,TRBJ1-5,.,TGCGCCAGCAGCCAGGGTCAGGGGAGCAATCAGCCCCAGCATTTT,CASSQGQGSNQPQHF
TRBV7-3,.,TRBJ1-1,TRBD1,TGTGCCAGCAGCCTACTGGACAGGGGGCCGTTCACTGAAGCTTTCTTT,CASSLLDRGPFTEAFF
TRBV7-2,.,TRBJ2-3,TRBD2,TGTGCCAGCAGCTCCTCCAGGTCGGGGGGAGATACGCAGTATTTT,CASSSSRSGGDTQYF
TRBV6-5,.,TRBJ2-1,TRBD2,TGTGCCAGCAGGGAGCGGGAGCACTTGTACAATGAGCAGTTCTTC,CASREREHLYNEQFF